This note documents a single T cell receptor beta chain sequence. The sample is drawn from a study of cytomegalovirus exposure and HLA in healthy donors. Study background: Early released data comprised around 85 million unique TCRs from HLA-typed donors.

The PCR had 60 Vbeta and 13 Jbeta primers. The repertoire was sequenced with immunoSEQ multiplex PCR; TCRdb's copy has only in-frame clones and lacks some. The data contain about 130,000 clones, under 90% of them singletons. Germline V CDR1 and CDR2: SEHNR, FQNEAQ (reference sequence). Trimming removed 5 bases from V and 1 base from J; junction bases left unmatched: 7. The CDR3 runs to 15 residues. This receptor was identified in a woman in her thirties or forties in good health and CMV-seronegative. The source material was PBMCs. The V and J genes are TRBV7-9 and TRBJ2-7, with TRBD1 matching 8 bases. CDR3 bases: TGTGCCAGCAGCCCGGGGACAGGCCGATCCTACGAGCAGTACTTC. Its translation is CASSPGTGRSYEQYF.